The 28 T cell receptor beta chains reported below all come from one sample, sequenced in a study of post-analysis software for immune sequencing data. Notes on the study in general: Higher frequency in patients than in controls was seen for about 5 TRBV segments, with TRBV5-6, TRBV5-1 and TRBV20-1 among them.

No antigens are known for them. Unique molecular identifiers featured in each of the TCR beta cDNA libraries. TCRdb passed the PCR reads through MiXCR, listing each CDR3 protein once. The sample has around 700,000 distinct CDR3 sequences; approximately 59% are singletons. Sequencing was performed on blood. The source is a girl aged 2-15 years with multiple sclerosis.

This clonotype was seen just once. The chain recombines TRBV20-1 with TRBJ2-5, with 7 bases identical to TRBD2. This CDR3 contains 13 residues. Germline V CDR1 and CDR2: DFQATT, SNEGSKA (reference sequence). V lost 3 bases, J lost 3 bases, and 4 bases stayed unmatched. Here the CDR3 reads CSASIAGEETQYF. CDR3 sequence (DNA): TGCAGTGCTAGCATTGCGGGGGAAGAGACCCAGTACTTC.

This chain joins TRBV28 and TRBJ1-4; D is possibly TRBD1 (5 bases). V was clipped by 5 bases and J by 4 bases, with 11 bases between them. The CDR3 is 14 amino acids. Germline V gene lookup returns CDR1 MDHEN and CDR2 SYDVKM. The chain's CDR3 is CASSTGRINEKLFF. The CDR3 DNA sequence: TGTGCCAGCAGTACGGGACGGATTAATGAAAAACTGTTTTTT. Full variable domain (rest looked up from reference TRBV28 and TRBJ1-4): DVKVTQSSRYLVKRTGEKVFLECVQDMDHENMFWYRQDPGLGLRLIYFSYDVKMKEKGDIPEGYSVSREKKERFSLILESASTNQTSMYLCASSTGRINEKLFFGSGTQLSVL.

This chain joins TRBV10-1 and TRBJ2-5; 12 nucleotides align to TRBD2. The DNA end is more similar to TRBJ2-7, so the J call may be wrong. CDR1 and CDR2 (germline): WNHNN, SYGVQD (reference sequence). The CDR3 consists of 13 residues. The CDR3 sequence: CASSGLAGDEQYF. CDR3 sequence (DNA): TGCGCCAGCAGTGGACTAGCGGGAGACGAGCAGTACTTC.

This clonotype showed up just once. This chain uses TRBV20-1 with TRBJ1-4, with D tentatively TRBD1 (6 bases). V lost 4 bases and J lost 4, with 10 bases in between. The CDR3 consists of 13 residues. Germline CDR1 reads DFQATT; CDR2 reads SNEGSKA (reference sequence). The CDR3 here is CSAIPGDNEKLFF. In DNA form, the CDR3 reads TGCAGTGCTATCCCAGGGGATAATGAAAAACTGTTTTTT.

The chain links TRBV12-3 or TRBV12-4 to TRBJ2-4; D not certain. The better agreement between TRBJ2-7 and the DNA end casts doubt on the J call. The CDR3 covers 11 residues. CDR3 region: CASGEYYEQYF. CDR3 coding DNA: TGTGCCAGCGGGGAATATTACGAGCAGTACTTC.

The V and J genes are TRBV12-3 or TRBV12-4 and TRBJ2-1, with 8 bases that match TRBD1. The CDR3 runs to 15 residues. With 6 bases clipped from V and 4 bases from J, the junction kept 8 bases outside the gene matches. The CDR3 reads CASRGRDRTYNEQFF. CDR3 nucleotide sequence: TGTGCCAGCAGGGGCCGGGACAGGACTTACAATGAGCAGTTCTTC.

This chain uses TRBV9 with TRBJ2-1; D gene unclear. This CDR3 has 12 residues. The V end was cut by 1 base, the J end by 5 bases, with 4 bases between. Germline V lookup: CDR1 SGDLS, CDR2 YYNGEE. The CDR3 DNA is TGTGCCAGCAGCGTACTGCACAATGAGCAGTTCTTC. The encoded protein is CASSVLHNEQFF.

In its sample, this clonotype was seen once. The V call is TRBV12-3 or TRBV12-4, the J call TRBJ2-7; 9 bases match TRBD2. CDR3 size: 16 residues. Trimming at V came to 5 bases and at J to 3 bases, leaving 11 bases not matched to a gene. The CDR3 loop is CASSPYLAGPIYEQYF. The DNA of the CDR3 is TGTGCCAGCAGTCCTTACCTAGCGGGGCCGATCTACGAGCAGTACTTC.

This clonotype was detected only once. The chain uses TRBV7-9 and TRBJ1-1, with TRBD1 as a possible D gene (5 bases). From germline, CDR1 is SEHNR and CDR2 FQNEAQ (reference sequence). The CDR3 contains 12 residues. V lost 1 base to trimming and J lost 11 bases, with 11 bases between them. The CDR3 region is CASSLERGNAFF. The DNA for the CDR3 is TGTGCCAGCAGCTTAGAACGGGGGAACGCTTTCTTT.

This clonotype was observed a single time. V usage is TRBV9 and J usage is TRBJ1-1, with TRBD1 identical over 9 bases. The CDR3 runs to 16 residues. In germline, CDR1 is SGDLS, CDR2 YYNGEE. With 1 base clipped from V and 0 bases from J, the junction kept 4 bases outside the gene matches. The CDR3 here is CASSVNGQGLNTEAFF. The CDR3 DNA follows: TGTGCCAGCAGCGTAAATGGACAGGGGTTGAACACTGAAGCTTTCTTT.

This rearrangement joins TRBV5-1 to TRBJ2-5; a weak D match, TRBD2 (5 bases). CDR1 and CDR2 (germline): SGHRS, YFSETQ. The CDR3 has 14 amino acids. V was cut by 0 bases and J by 6 bases, with 12 bases left in between. CDR3 residues: CASSLAVDSQTQYF. The CDR3 DNA is TGCGCCAGCAGCTTGGCCGTGGACTCACAGACCCAGTACTTC.

This chain joins TRBV29-1 and TRBJ1-4, with a tentative D call TRBD1 (5 bases). V shed 8 bases and J shed 4 bases, with 20 bases lying between them. The CDR3 totals 15 residues. Per germline, CDR1 SQVTM and CDR2 ANQGSEA. Here the CDR3 DNA reads TGCAGCATACCTCCCCGGGACCGATATAATGAAAAACTGTTTTTT. Its translation: CSIPPRDRYNEKLFF.

The CDR3 here is CASTLGGGSYNEQFF. CDR3 coding DNA: TGTGCCAGCACCTTAGGGGGCGGATCCTACAATGAGCAGTTCTTC. The chain carries TRBV6-6 and TRBJ2-1; 7 bases fit TRBD1. V lost 7 bases to trimming and J lost 1 base; unmatched junction nucleotides: 7. There are 15 residues in the CDR3. Germline lookup yields CDR1 MNHNY and CDR2 SVGAGI (reference sequence).

The chain recombines TRBV6-5 with TRBJ2-1, with D perhaps being TRBD1 or TRBD2 (5 bases each). The CDR3 has 16 amino acids. In germline, CDR1 is MNHEY, CDR2 SVGAGI. Trimming took 2 bases from V and 7 from J, leaving 18 bases between them. For the CDR3, the DNA is TGTGCCAGCAGTTACAGGGGCGGGCGGCTTCTAAATGAGCAGTTCTTC. This sequence encodes CASSYRGGRLLNEQFF.

This clonotype was observed a single time. This rearrangement joins TRBV12-3 or TRBV12-4 to TRBJ1-1, with D uncertain. Trimming pared 8 bases from V and 3 bases from J, leaving 7 bases between. The CDR3 loop spans 11 amino acids. CDR3: CASQADTEAFF. CDR3 DNA: TGTGCCAGCCAAGCTGACACTGAAGCTTTCTTT.

The rearrangement joins TRBV4-1 to TRBJ2-7, with 9 positions matching TRBD1. The CDR3 covers 14 residues. Losses at the gene ends were 4 bases for V and 5 bases for J; bases not matched to a gene: 6. The V gene's germline CDR1 is MGHRA and CDR2 YSYEKL. In DNA form, the CDR3 reads TGCGCCAGCAGCCCGACAGGGGGTCCCAACGAGCAGTACTTC. Its protein is CASSPTGGPNEQYF.

This clonotype was seen a handful of times. This chain links TRBV29-1 with TRBJ1-5; no definite D call. Germline-derived CDR1 and CDR2 are SQVTM and ANQGSEA. The CDR3 length is 11 residues. Trimming shortened V by 7 bases and J by 9 bases, and 13 bases separated the two germline ends. The CDR3 DNA is TGCAGCGGTAGCTGTGTGTGGCCCCAGCATTTT. Translated: CSGSCVWPQHF.

The chain employs TRBV14 and TRBJ2-7, with TRBD2 matching 12 bases. Germline trimming cut 0 bases from V and 3 bases from J; bases unmatched to any gene: 3. The CDR3 has 16 amino acids. Germline assignment: CDR1 SGHDN and CDR2 FVKESK. As DNA, the CDR3 is TGTGCCAGCAGCCAAGATTCTAGCGGGAGGGACTACGAGCAGTACTTC. It codes for CASSQDSSGRDYEQYF.

CDR3 DNA sequence: TGTGCCAGCAGCCTCAGACTCGGGACCTACAATGAGCAGTTCTTC. Its translation is CASSLRLGTYNEQFF. The chain joins TRBV4-2 to TRBJ2-1; D is possibly TRBD2 (5 bases). Germline lookup yields CDR1 LGHNA and CDR2 YNFKEQ. The CDR3 is made up of 15 amino acids. Between the trimmed V and J ends, which lost 4 bases and 2 bases, there was a span of 12 bases.

The V gene is TRBV6-5, the J gene TRBJ1-2; no clear D. V was clipped by 7 bases and J by 2 bases, with 8 bases between them. Germline CDR1 is MNHEY and CDR2 is SVGAGI. The CDR3 runs to 12 residues. The CDR3 protein is CASISYNYGYTF. CDR3 DNA: TGTGCCAGCATCTCGTACAACTATGGCTACACCTTC.

CDR3 amino acids: CASSALTENTEAFF. CDR3 nucleotides: TGTGCCAGCAGCGCGCTGACGGAGAACACTGAAGCTTTCTTT. V is TRBV9 and J is TRBJ1-1, with D unclear. V lost 3 bases and J lost 1, with 10 bases in between. Germline CDR1 is SGDLS and CDR2 is YYNGEE. This CDR3 is built from 14 residues.

This rearrangement joins TRBV7-8 to TRBJ2-1, with D uncertain. Per germline, CDR1 SGHVS and CDR2 FQNEAQ. Trimming took 4 bases from V and 7 from J, leaving 11 bases between them. The CDR3 has 13 amino acids. The CDR3 here is CASSYKMGNEQFF. The CDR3 DNA sequence: TGTGCCAGCAGCTACAAGATGGGAAATGAGCAGTTCTTC.

The chain recombines TRBV12-3 or TRBV12-4 with TRBJ2-1, with D perhaps TRBD1 or TRBD2 (5 bases each). The CDR3 has 15 residues. Trimming took off 3 bases at V and 3 bases at J, with 12 bases between the two ends. The CDR3 reads CASSFGWGYYNEQFF. The CDR3 region has the DNA TGTGCCAGCAGTTTTGGGTGGGGGTACTACAATGAGCAGTTCTTC.

The chain joins TRBV7-9 to TRBJ2-6; TRBD2 is a possible D gene (5 bases). CDR3 length equals 16 residues. Germline V gene data show CDR1 as SEHNR and CDR2 as FQNEAQ (reference sequence). V lost 1 base to trimming and J lost 1 base, with 8 bases between them. The CDR3: CASSLGEGSGANVLTF. The CDR3 DNA sequence: TGTGCCAGCAGCTTAGGAGAGGGTTCTGGGGCCAACGTCCTGACTTTC.

This rearrangement joins TRBV7-2 to TRBJ1-1, with 9 bases fitting TRBD1. The V and J ends lost 5 bases and 5 bases, in that order; junction bases with no gene match: 6. This CDR3 has 14 amino acids. CDR1 SGHTA and CDR2 FQGNSA come from the germline V gene. The CDR3 coding sequence is TGTGCCAGCAGCCCGGGACAGGGACATACTGAAGCTTTCTTT. Translation: CASSPGQGHTEAFF.

The rearrangement links TRBV4-3 to TRBJ2-6, with 8 bases matching TRBD1. There are 18 residues in the CDR3. Germline V gene lookup returns CDR1 LGHNA and CDR2 YSLEER. The V and J ends lost 1 base and 4 bases, in that order; junction bases with no gene match: 9. The DNA of the CDR3 is TGCGCCAGCAGCCAAGTGGGGCAGGGGGCGCGAGGGGCCAACGTCCTGACTTTC. This sequence encodes CASSQVGQGARGANVLTF.

This clonotype was seen a single time. The chain employs TRBV7-2 and TRBJ2-5, with 8 bases matching TRBD2. In germline, CDR1 is SGHTA, CDR2 FQGNSA. The CDR3 extends over 15 amino acids. V lost 6 bases and J lost 11; bases outside the gene matches: 17. The CDR3 is CASSLWPGGYNEQYF. The CDR3 DNA reads TGTGCCAGCAGTCTCTGGCCGGGGGGGTACAATGAGCAGTACTTC.

The J gene is TRBJ2-1, the V gene TRBV6-2 or TRBV6-3; 8 bases match TRBD1. CDR3 length: 13 amino acids. Looked up from germline, CDR1 is MNHEY and CDR2 is SVGEGT. Germline trimming cut 6 bases from V and 8 bases from J; bases unmatched to any gene: 6. The CDR3 coding sequence is TGTGCCAGCAGCGGACAGGGTGGCCATGAGCAGTTCTTC. Its translation: CASSGQGGHEQFF.